The T cell receptor (beta chain) described here comes from a study of T cells expressing NK-cell markers. The CDR3 has 15 amino acids. Germline assignment: CDR1 SNHLY and CDR2 FYNNEI. TCRdb re-called the 5' RACE reads and shows each CDR3 protein once, DNA omitted. This table holds around 550,000 distinct CDR3 sequences. The gene calls are TRBV2 and TRBJ1-1; without DNA, the TCRdb call of TRBD1 cannot be checked. This clonotype originated in a man aged 18 to 29 in good health. Sequencing input: blood T cells: a sorted CD56 or NKG2C T cell subset, CD4+ or CD8+ T cells, or bulk PBMC T cells (not recorded which). The CDR3 sequence: CASLNEGHKNTEAFF.